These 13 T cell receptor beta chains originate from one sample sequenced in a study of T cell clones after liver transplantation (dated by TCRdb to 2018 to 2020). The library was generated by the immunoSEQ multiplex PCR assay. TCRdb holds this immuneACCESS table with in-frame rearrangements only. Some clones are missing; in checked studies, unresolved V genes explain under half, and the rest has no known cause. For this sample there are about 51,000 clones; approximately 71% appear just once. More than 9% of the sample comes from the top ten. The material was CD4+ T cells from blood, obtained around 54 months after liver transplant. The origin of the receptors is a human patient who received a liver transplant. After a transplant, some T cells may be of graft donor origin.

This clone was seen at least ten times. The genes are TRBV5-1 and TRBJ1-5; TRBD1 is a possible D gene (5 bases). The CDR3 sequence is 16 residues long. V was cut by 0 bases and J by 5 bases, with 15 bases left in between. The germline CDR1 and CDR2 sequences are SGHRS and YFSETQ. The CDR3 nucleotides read TGCGCCAGCAGCTTGGAGGGCGGCGGGGGTCATCAGCCCCAGCATTTT. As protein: CASSLEGGGGHQPQHF.

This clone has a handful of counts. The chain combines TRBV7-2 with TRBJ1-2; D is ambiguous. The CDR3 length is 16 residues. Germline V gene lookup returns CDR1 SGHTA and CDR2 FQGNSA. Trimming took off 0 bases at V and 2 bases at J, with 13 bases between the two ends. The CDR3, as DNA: TGTGCCAGCAGCTTAGCGCGCACCCCAGTCAACTATGGCTACACCTTC. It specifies CASSLARTPVNYGYTF.

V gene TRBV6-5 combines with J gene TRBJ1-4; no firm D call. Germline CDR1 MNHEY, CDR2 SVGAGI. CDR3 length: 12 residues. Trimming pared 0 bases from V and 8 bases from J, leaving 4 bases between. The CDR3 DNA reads TGTGCCAGCAGTTACTCAGGGGAAAAACTGTTTTTT. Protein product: CASSYSGEKLFF.

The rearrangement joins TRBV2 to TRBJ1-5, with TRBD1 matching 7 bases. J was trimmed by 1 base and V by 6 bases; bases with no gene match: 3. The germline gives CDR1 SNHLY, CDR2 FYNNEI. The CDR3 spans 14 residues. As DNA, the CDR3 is TGTGCCAGCAGATGGGACAGAAGCAATCAGCCCCAGCATTTT. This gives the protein CASRWDRSNQPQHF.

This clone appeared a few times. The CDR3 region has the DNA TGTGCCAGCAGCGTAGCCCTAGGACAGGGGAACACCGGGGAGCTGTTTTTT. Encoded protein: CASSVALGQGNTGELFF. The chain has TRBV9 and TRBJ2-2; 8 nucleotides agree with TRBD1. This CDR3 is 17 amino acids long. Unmatched junction bases numbered 5, after V lost 0 bases and J lost 1 base. Looked up from germline, CDR1 is SGDLS and CDR2 is YYNGEE.

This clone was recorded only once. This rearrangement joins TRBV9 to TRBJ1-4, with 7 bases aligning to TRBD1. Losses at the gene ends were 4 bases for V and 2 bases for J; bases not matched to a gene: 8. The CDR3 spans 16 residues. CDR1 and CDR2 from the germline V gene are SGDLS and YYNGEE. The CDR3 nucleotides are TGTGCCAGCAGCTCAAACCCGACAGGGACTAATGAAAAACTGTTTTTT. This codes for CASSSNPTGTNEKLFF.

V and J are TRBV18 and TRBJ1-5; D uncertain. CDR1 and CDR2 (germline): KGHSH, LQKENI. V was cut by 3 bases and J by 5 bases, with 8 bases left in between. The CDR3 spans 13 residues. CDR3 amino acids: CASSPMSDQPQHF. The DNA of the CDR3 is TGTGCCAGCTCACCGATGAGTGATCAGCCCCAGCATTTT.

In nucleotides, the CDR3 is TGTGCCAGCAATGTACAGGGGGACCAAGAGACCCAGTACTTC. Protein product: CASNVQGDQETQYF. The gene calls are TRBV2 and TRBJ2-5, with TRBD1 matching 8 bases. The CDR3 runs 14 residues. V lost 7 bases to trimming and J lost 0 bases; unmatched junction nucleotides: 4. CDR1 is SNHLY and CDR2 is FYNNEI in the germline V gene.

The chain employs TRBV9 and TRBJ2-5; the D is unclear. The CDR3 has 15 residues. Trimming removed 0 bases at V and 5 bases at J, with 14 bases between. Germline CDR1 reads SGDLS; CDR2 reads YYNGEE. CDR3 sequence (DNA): TGTGCCAGCAGCGTAGTAGGGATCCTTGGGGAGACCCAGTACTTC. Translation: CASSVVGILGETQYF.

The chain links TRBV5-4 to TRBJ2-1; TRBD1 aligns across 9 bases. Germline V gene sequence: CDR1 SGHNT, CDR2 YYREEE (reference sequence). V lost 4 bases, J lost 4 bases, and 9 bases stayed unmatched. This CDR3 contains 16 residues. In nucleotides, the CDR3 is TGTGCCAGCAGCCAACCCCCGGGACAGGGATACAATGAGCAGTTCTTC. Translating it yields CASSQPPGQGYNEQFF.

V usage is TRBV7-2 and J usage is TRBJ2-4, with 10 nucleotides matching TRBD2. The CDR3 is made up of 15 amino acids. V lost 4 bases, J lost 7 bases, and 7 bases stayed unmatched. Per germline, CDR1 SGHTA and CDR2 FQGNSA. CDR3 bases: TGTGCCAGCAGCTCTAATGGACTAGCGGAGAACATTCAGTACTTC. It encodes CASSSNGLAENIQYF. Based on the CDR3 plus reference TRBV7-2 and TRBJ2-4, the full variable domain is GAGVSQSPSNKVTEKGKDVELRCDPISGHTALYWYRQSLGQGLEFLIYFQGNSAPDKSGLPSDRFSAERTGGSVSTLTIQRTQQEDSAVYLCASSSNGLAENIQYFGAGTRLSVL.

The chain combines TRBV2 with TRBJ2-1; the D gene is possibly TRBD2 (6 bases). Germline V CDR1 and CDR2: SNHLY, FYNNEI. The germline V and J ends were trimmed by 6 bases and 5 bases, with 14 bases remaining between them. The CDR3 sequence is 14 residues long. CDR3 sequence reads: CASSRDLNDNEQFF. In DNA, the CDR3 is TGTGCCAGCAGCAGGGACTTAAACGACAATGAGCAGTTCTTC.

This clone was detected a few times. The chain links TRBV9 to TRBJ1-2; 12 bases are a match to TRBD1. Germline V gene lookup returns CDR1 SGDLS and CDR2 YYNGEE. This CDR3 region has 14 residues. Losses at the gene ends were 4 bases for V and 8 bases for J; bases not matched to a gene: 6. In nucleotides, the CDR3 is TGTGCCAGCAGCTCCCGGGACAGGGGGCGAGGCTACACCTTC. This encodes CASSSRDRGRGYTF.